The 26 T cell receptor beta chains below all came from one sample that was sequenced in a study of cytomegalovirus exposure and HLA in healthy donors. 13 Jbeta primers and 60 Vbeta primers were used for the PCR. Sequenced by immunoSEQ multiplex PCR; TCRdb stores in-frame clones only, minus some. Of some 110,000 clones in the sample, 9% to 10% are singletons; the top ten hold approximately 3%. Sequencing input: PBMCs. All receptors derive from a man aged 25-45 years in good health and CMV-seronegative.

The chain couples TRBV9 to TRBJ1-1, with TRBD1 as a possible D gene (5 bases). V shed 0 bases and J shed 2 bases, with 8 bases lying between them. CDR3 length: 14 residues. From germline, CDR1 is SGDLS and CDR2 YYNGEE. The CDR3 bases are TGTGCCAGCAGCGTAGACCAGGGAAACACTGAAGCTTTCTTT. It encodes CASSVDQGNTEAFF.

The CDR3 sequence: CSVGVGQGVDEQYF. The CDR3 DNA sequence: TGCAGCGTGGGGGTGGGGCAGGGGGTCGACGAGCAGTACTTC. The V call is TRBV29-1, the J call TRBJ2-7, with 7 bases aligning to TRBD1. CDR1 and CDR2 from the germline V gene are SQVTM and ANQGSEA. Unmatched junction bases numbered 13, after V lost 6 bases and J lost 5 bases. The CDR3 totals 14 residues.

This clone appeared a few times. The V and J genes are TRBV5-1 and TRBJ2-2; TRBD2 agrees at 11 bases. Germline loops: CDR1 SGHRS, CDR2 YFSETQ. This CDR3 has 15 residues. The ends lost 2 bases at V and 6 bases at J; junction bases unmatched: 3. CDR3 protein: CASSFTSGSPGELFF. The DNA of the CDR3 is TGCGCCAGCAGCTTTACTAGCGGGAGTCCCGGGGAGCTGTTTTTT.

This clone has just a few counts. The junction does not match germline at one end; this may be a read error. This chain uses TRBV4-1 with TRBJ1-2; the D gene is possibly TRBD1 (5 bases). CDR1 and CDR2 from the germline V gene are MGHRA and YSYEKL. The CDR3 is made up of 15 amino acids. CDR3 sequence reads: CASRQEEGVPYGYTF. Here the CDR3 DNA reads TGCGCCAGCAGACAAGAAGAAGGGGTTCCTTATGGCTACACCTTC.

This clone was observed a few times. This rearrangement joins TRBV7-2 to TRBJ2-2, with TRBD2 matching 14 bases. Germline CDR1 is SGHTA and CDR2 is FQGNSA. J gave up 7 bases and V 5 bases, and 9 bases lay outside the gene matches. The CDR3 has 17 residues. The CDR3 reads CASSPVGLAGEHGELFF. DNA for the CDR3: TGTGCCAGCAGCCCCGTGGGACTAGCGGGGGAACACGGGGAGCTGTTTTTT.

This clone has just a few counts. V gene TRBV5-1 combines with J gene TRBJ1-6, with TRBD1 identical over 7 bases. The CDR3 contains 14 residues. CDR1 and CDR2 from the germline V gene are SGHRS and YFSETQ. V dropped 4 bases and J dropped 8; count of bases not matched to a gene: 6. The CDR3 DNA sequence: TGCGCCAGCAGCGCGGGACAGATCGATTCACCCCTCCACTTT. This translates into CASSAGQIDSPLHF.

This clone was seen a handful of times. The gene calls are TRBV19 and TRBJ2-7, with 8 bases aligning to TRBD1. V lost 1 base and J lost 5; bases outside the gene matches: 4. Germline V gene lookup returns CDR1 LNHDA and CDR2 SQIVND (reference sequence). The CDR3 is 14 amino acids. CDR3 DNA sequence: TGTGCCAGTAGTATAGGGGCAGGGGGCGACGAGCAGTACTTC. Protein product: CASSIGAGGDEQYF.

The rearrangement links TRBV10-2 to TRBJ1-2; no definite D call. This CDR3 comprises 13 residues. Germline CDR1 is WSHSY and CDR2 is SAAADI. V was shortened by 2 bases and J by 7 bases, with 11 bases between the two germline ends. In DNA, the CDR3 is TGCGCCAGCAGTGAGGCACGGTTGGTTGGCTACACCTTC. This codes for CASSEARLVGYTF.

This clone has a handful of counts. CDR3 sequence: CAWAPPRGEQYF. CDR3 nucleotides: TGTGCCTGGGCCCCCCCCAGGGGCGAGCAGTACTTC. The V gene is TRBV30, the J gene TRBJ2-7, with a tentative D call TRBD1 (6 bases). This CDR3 contains 12 residues. Germline CDR1 is GTSNPN and CDR2 is SVGIG (reference sequence). V dropped 5 bases and J dropped 6 bases, with 14 bases sitting between them.

This rearrangement joins TRBV11-2 to TRBJ2-1; 10 nucleotides match TRBD2. CDR1 and CDR2 from the germline V gene are SGHAT and FQNNGV. This CDR3 contains 14 residues. V dropped 0 bases and J dropped 13; count of bases not matched to a gene: 6. The CDR3 sequence: CASSLEITSGKQFF. The CDR3 DNA is TGTGCCAGCAGCTTAGAAATAACTAGCGGGAAACAGTTCTTC. Full variable domain (rest looked up from reference TRBV11-2 and TRBJ2-1): EAGVAQSPRYKIIEKRQSVAFWCNPISGHATLYWYQQILGQGPKLLIQFQNNGVVDDSQLPKDRFSAERLKGVDSTLKIQPAKLEDSAVYLCASSLEITSGKQFFGPGTRLTVL.

This clone was seen only a few times. The chain has TRBV5-1 and TRBJ2-3; no clear D gene. V shed 4 bases and J shed 8 bases, with 11 bases lying between them. The CDR3 loop spans 12 amino acids. Per the germline V gene, CDR1 is SGHRS and CDR2 is YFSETQ. Here the CDR3 DNA reads TGCGCCAGCAGCCCCGTCGGTGGTACGCAGTATTTT. As protein: CASSPVGGTQYF.

This rearrangement joins TRBV7-2 to TRBJ2-7, with 10 bases lining up with TRBD1. This CDR3 region has 14 residues. Germline V gene lookup returns CDR1 SGHTA and CDR2 FQGNSA. V was clipped by 5 bases and J by 1 base; unmatched bases: 2. The CDR3 spells CASSMGQGSYEQYF. Here the CDR3 DNA reads TGTGCCAGCAGCATGGGACAGGGGTCCTACGAGCAGTACTTC.

This clone showed up just a few times. The CDR3 here is CASSPPGRTGDTQYF. For the CDR3, the DNA is TGTGCCAGCTCACCACCAGGGCGGACTGGGGATACGCAGTATTTT. The rearrangement links TRBV18 to TRBJ2-3; D might be TRBD2 (5 bases). The V and J ends lost 0 bases and 6 bases respectively, with 13 bases between them. This CDR3 is built from 15 residues. Germline-derived CDR1 and CDR2 are KGHSH and LQKENI.

This clone was counted a few times. The V gene is TRBV5-1, the J gene TRBJ2-1; 11 bases map to TRBD2. V was clipped by 3 bases and J by 5 bases; unmatched bases: 7. This CDR3 has 16 amino acids. Per germline, CDR1 SGHRS and CDR2 YFSETQ. The CDR3 loop reads CASSSLTSGTNNEQFF. CDR3 DNA sequence: TGCGCCAGCAGCTCCCTGACTAGCGGGACAAACAATGAGCAGTTCTTC.

The CDR3 sequence: CASSKTGPSYEQYF. CDR3 nucleotides: TGTGCCAGCAGTAAGACAGGTCCTTCCTACGAGCAGTACTTC. The V call is TRBV28, the J call TRBJ2-7; perhaps TRBD1 as D (6 bases). The CDR3 has 14 residues. Between the trimmed V and J ends, which lost 5 bases and 1 base, there was a span of 12 bases. Germline CDR1 and CDR2: MDHEN and SYDVKM.

The chain uses TRBV5-1 and TRBJ1-4; a weak D match, TRBD1 (6 bases). CDR1 and CDR2 from the germline V gene are SGHRS and YFSETQ. Trimming cost V 2 bases and J 8 bases, with 13 bases left between them. This CDR3 is built from 14 residues. CDR3 sequence: CASSLRQGNEKLFF. DNA for the CDR3: TGCGCCAGCAGCTTAAGGCAGGGGAACGAAAAACTGTTTTTT.

This chain links TRBV15 with TRBJ1-5; no reliable D call. Deletions cut 1 base from V and 4 bases from J, with 5 bases between. Germline CDR1 and CDR2: LNHNV and YYDKDF (reference sequence). The CDR3 extends over 13 amino acids. The CDR3 DNA follows: TGTGCCACCAGCAGAGGGCCTAATCAGCCCCAGCATTTT. This encodes CATSRGPNQPQHF.

The V gene is TRBV7-8, the J gene TRBJ2-4; tentative D call: TRBD2 (6 bases). Trimming left V 5 bases short and J 9 bases short, with 11 bases between. CDR3 length: 12 amino acids. Germline CDR1 and CDR2: SGHVS and FQNEAQ. CDR3 coding DNA: TGTGCCAGCAGCCTGGAGGGGAGCATTCAGTACTTC. This gives the protein CASSLEGSIQYF.

The chain joins TRBV7-9 to TRBJ1-2, with D tentatively TRBD1 (5 bases). The germline CDR1 and CDR2 sequences are SEHNR and FQNEAQ (reference sequence). Trimming left V 5 bases short and J 2 bases short, with 15 bases between. This CDR3 is built from 15 residues. The CDR3 loop is CASSQPGLGNYGYTF. The CDR3 DNA follows: TGTGCCAGCAGCCAACCGGGACTTGGAAACTATGGCTACACCTTC.

The V call is TRBV2, the J call TRBJ2-3, with 7 nucleotides matching TRBD1. The junction had 6 bases not matched to a gene; V was cut back by 1 base and J by 2 bases. Germline CDR1 SNHLY, CDR2 FYNNEI. This CDR3 is 16 amino acids long. CDR3 in amino acids: CASSEGQGRITDTQYF. In DNA, the CDR3 is TGTGCCAGCAGTGAAGGACAGGGAAGAATCACAGATACGCAGTATTTT. Full variable domain (missing parts from reference TRBV2 and TRBJ2-3): EPEVTQTPSHQVTQMGQEVILRCVPISNHLYFYWYRQILGQKVEFLVSFYNNEISEKSEIFDDQFSVERPDGSNFTLKIRSTKLEDSAMYFCASSEGQGRITDTQYFGPGTRLTVL.

This clone was found a few times. The V gene is TRBV30, the J gene TRBJ1-2, with 7 bases matching TRBD1. Trimming cost V 5 bases and J 7 bases; bases outside gene matches: 4. The length of the CDR3 is 11 residues. Germline loops: CDR1 GTSNPN, CDR2 SVGIG (reference sequence). This CDR3 reads CAWRQGGGYTF. CDR3 DNA: TGTGCCTGGCGACAGGGTGGTGGCTACACCTTC.

In this sample, this clone turned up a few times. The genes are TRBV30 and TRBJ1-3; D is perhaps TRBD1 (6 bases). The CDR3 extends over 15 amino acids. The V end was cut by 4 bases, the J end by 0 bases, with 13 bases between. Germline V gene lookup returns CDR1 GTSNPN and CDR2 SVGIG (reference sequence). CDR3 sequence: CAWKKDRDSGNTIYF. In DNA, the CDR3 is TGTGCCTGGAAAAAGGACAGAGACTCTGGAAACACCATATATTTT.

This clone was counted between two and nine times. This sequence joins TRBV4-1 and TRBJ2-7, with TRBD2 matching over 9 bases. V gave up 1 base and J gave up 4 bases; unmatched junction bases: 5. The CDR3 covers 15 residues. Per germline, CDR1 MGHRA and CDR2 YSYEKL. CDR3 amino acids: CASSQVGSGGYEQYF. CDR3 coding DNA: TGCGCCAGCAGCCAAGTAGGCAGCGGGGGGTACGAGCAGTACTTC.

The chain links TRBV5-5 to TRBJ2-5, with TRBD2 matching over 12 bases. Germline CDR1 SGHKS, CDR2 YYEKEE (reference sequence). The J segment lost 0 bases and the V segment lost 1 base, leaving 4 bases of the junction unmatched. This CDR3 region has 17 residues. CDR3 sequence: CASSLLAGGLNQETQYF. The DNA of the CDR3 is TGTGCCAGCAGCTTGCTAGCGGGGGGGCTAAACCAAGAGACCCAGTACTTC.

This clone has just a few counts. The chain couples TRBV29-1 to TRBJ2-7, with 7 positions matching TRBD2. The CDR3 totals 14 residues. Per germline, CDR1 SQVTM and CDR2 ANQGSEA. Trimming cost V 7 bases and J 3 bases; bases outside gene matches: 12. Here the CDR3 reads CSAGEGLGIYEQYF. The CDR3 DNA follows: TGCAGCGCTGGGGAGGGGTTAGGTATCTACGAGCAGTACTTC.

This chain links TRBV4-3 with TRBJ1-2; possibly TRBD1 for D (5 bases). The CDR3 extends over 13 amino acids. Germline CDR1 and CDR2: LGHNA and YSLEER. The V end was cut by 5 bases, the J end by 5 bases, with 12 bases between. Here the CDR3 DNA reads TGCGCCAGCAGCGAAGGAAGGGGTTATGGCTACACCTTC. Translated, it gives CASSEGRGYGYTF.